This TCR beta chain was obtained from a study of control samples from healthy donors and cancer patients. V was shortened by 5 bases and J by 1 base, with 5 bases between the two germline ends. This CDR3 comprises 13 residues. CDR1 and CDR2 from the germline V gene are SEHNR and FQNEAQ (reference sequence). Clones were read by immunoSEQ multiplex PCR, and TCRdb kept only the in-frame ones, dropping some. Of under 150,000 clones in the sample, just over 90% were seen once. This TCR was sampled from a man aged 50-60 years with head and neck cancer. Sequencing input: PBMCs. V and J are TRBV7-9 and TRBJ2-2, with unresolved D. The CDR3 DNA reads TGTGCCAGCAGCACCCAGAACACCGGGGAGCTGTTTTTT. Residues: CASSTQNTGELFF.